Shown below are 19 T cell receptor beta chains from a single sample sequenced in a study of T cells in localized non-small cell lung cancer. Sequencing was performed with immunoSEQ multiplex PCR; in TCRdb, only in-frame clones are kept and a portion is missing. The sample lists fewer than 100,000 clones; more than 75% were seen once. Sequencing was performed on peripheral blood, taken before any cancer treatment. The receptor set was obtained from an older female donor with stage I lung adenocarcinoma.

V is TRBV28 and J is TRBJ1-1; TRBD1 might be the D (6 bases). The ends were cut back, 6 bases at V and 3 bases at J, with 20 bases in the middle. This CDR3 contains 16 residues. Germline values: CDR1 MDHEN, CDR2 SYDVKM. This CDR3 is CASREAWEGVHTEAFF. The CDR3 DNA follows: TGTGCCAGCAGGGAAGCGTGGGAGGGGGTGCACACTGAAGCTTTCTTT.

The chain has TRBV28 and TRBJ1-5, with D possibly being TRBD1 (6 bases). The CDR3 extends over 13 amino acids. V dropped 5 bases and J dropped 12 bases, with 17 bases sitting between them. The germline V gene encodes CDR1 MDHEN and CDR2 SYDVKM. CDR3 in amino acids: CASSGLGGLNQHF. The CDR3 bases are TGTGCCAGCAGTGGCCTCGGGGGGCTCAACCAGCATTTT. The whole variable domain, filled in from reference TRBV28 and TRBJ1-5, reads DVKVTQSSRYLVKRTGEKVFLECVQDMDHENMFWYRQDPGLGLRLIYFSYDVKMKEKGDIPEGYSVSREKKERFSLILESASTNQTSMYLCASSGLGGLNQHFGDGTRLSIL.

This chain connects TRBV18 to TRBJ2-1, with 7 bases that match TRBD2. The trim removed 6 bases at V and 5 bases at J, leaving 4 bases unmatched. CDR3 length equals 13 residues. From germline, CDR1 is KGHSH and CDR2 LQKENI. The CDR3 loop reads CASSRGLDNEQFF. CDR3 coding DNA: TGTGCCAGCTCCCGCGGACTAGACAATGAGCAGTTCTTC.

The chain combines TRBV19 with TRBJ1-2; TRBD1 matches 8 bases. The CDR3 has 15 amino acids. Losses at the gene ends were 6 bases for V and 2 bases for J; bases not matched to a gene: 8. Germline loops: CDR1 LNHDA, CDR2 SQIVND (reference sequence). The chain's CDR3 is CASSSPGQGNYGYTF. In DNA form, the CDR3 reads TGTGCCAGTAGCAGCCCTGGACAGGGCAACTATGGCTACACCTTC.

This rearrangement joins TRBV19 to TRBJ1-5, with TRBD1 as a possible D gene (5 bases). Trimming pared 1 base from V and 3 bases from J, leaving 7 bases between. The CDR3 has 14 residues. CDR1 is LNHDA, CDR2 SQIVND, per germline (reference sequence). The CDR3 nucleotides read TGTGCCAGTAGTATAGCCGGGGCCAATCAGCCCCAGCATTTT. It is translated as CASSIAGANQPQHF.

V gene TRBV27 combines with J gene TRBJ2-3; 9 bases align to TRBD2. Trimming cost V 4 bases and J 6 bases; bases outside gene matches: 5. The CDR3 runs to 14 residues. Germline CDR1 is MNHEY and CDR2 is SMNVEV (reference sequence). The CDR3 reads CASSSASGVDTQYF. CDR3 sequence (DNA): TGTGCCAGCAGTTCGGCTAGCGGGGTGGATACGCAGTATTTT.

In regard to this clone: The same CDR3 can be traced to other DNA sequences in this sample. J is TRBJ1-2 and V is TRBV5-1, with TRBD1 as a possible D gene (5 bases). Trimming took off 4 bases at V and 1 base at J, with 8 bases between the two ends. CDR1 is SGHRS and CDR2 is YFSETQ in the germline V gene. CDR3 size: 13 residues. The CDR3 DNA is TGCGCCAGCAGCCCGACAGTTAACTATGGCTACACCTTC. As protein: CASSPTVNYGYTF.

The chain couples TRBV27 to TRBJ1-1, with 7 bases identical to TRBD1. Germline trimming cut 5 bases from V and 0 bases from J; bases unmatched to any gene: 6. Germline CDR1 reads MNHEY; CDR2 reads SMNVEV (reference sequence). The CDR3 runs 15 residues. The CDR3 nucleotides read TGTGCCAGCAGTCGGCAGGACAGGATGAACACTGAAGCTTTCTTT. Its translation is CASSRQDRMNTEAFF.

The chain is built from TRBV30 and TRBJ2-2; the D is unclear. Trimming took off 1 base at V and 2 bases at J, with 14 bases between the two ends. There are 16 residues in the CDR3. Per the germline V gene, CDR1 is GTSNPN and CDR2 is SVGIG (reference sequence). The CDR3 sequence is CAWSGSGSRNTGELFF. Here the CDR3 DNA reads TGTGCCTGGAGTGGGTCGGGTTCACGAAACACCGGGGAGCTGTTTTTT.

V is TRBV30 and J is TRBJ1-2; weak D call: TRBD1 (5 bases). The CDR3 is 13 amino acids. Germline V CDR1 and CDR2: GTSNPN, SVGIG (reference sequence). The germline V and J ends were trimmed by 0 bases and 3 bases, with 8 bases remaining between them. The CDR3 DNA reads TGTGCCTGGAGTGTCCAGGGCTACTATGGCTACACCTTC. Protein product: CAWSVQGYYGYTF.

This clone was detected ten times or more. The chain carries TRBV6-5 and TRBJ1-1; D gene unclear. V was cut by 10 bases and J by 5 bases, with 17 bases left in between. Germline loops: CDR1 MNHEY, CDR2 SVGAGI. The CDR3 totals 13 residues. Here the CDR3 reads CATSAGWGTEAFF. In nucleotides, the CDR3 is TGTGCCACTTCTGCCGGGTGGGGTACTGAAGCTTTCTTT.

The chain uses TRBV6-5 and TRBJ2-1, with 7 bases identical to TRBD2. Germline CDR1 is MNHEY and CDR2 is SVGAGI. This CDR3 is 15 amino acids long. V was clipped by 6 bases and J by 6 bases; unmatched bases: 11. The CDR3 region has the DNA TGTGCCAGCAGCAAACTAGCGAAGGAGGGCAATGAGCAGTTCTTC. This encodes CASSKLAKEGNEQFF.

This chain uses TRBV7-8 with TRBJ2-3; TRBD2 matches at 12 bases. The CDR3 runs to 16 residues. With V trimmed by 2 bases and J by 3 bases, 3 bases remained unmatched. The germline V gene encodes CDR1 SGHVS and CDR2 FQNEAQ. This chain's CDR3 is CASSLWLAGGTDTQYF. In DNA form, the CDR3 reads TGTGCCAGCAGCTTATGGCTAGCGGGAGGGACAGATACGCAGTATTTT.

The chain carries TRBV11-3 and TRBJ2-7; 10 bases are shared with TRBD1. Germline V gene lookup returns CDR1 SGHNT and CDR2 YENEEA. The ends lost 2 bases at V and 3 bases at J; junction bases unmatched: 7. The CDR3 has 16 residues. The CDR3 region is CASSLNPGTGDYEQYF. The CDR3 DNA sequence: TGTGCCAGCAGCTTAAACCCCGGGACAGGGGACTACGAGCAGTACTTC.

The chain couples TRBV5-6 to TRBJ2-1, with D possibly being TRBD1 or TRBD2 (5 bases each). The CDR3 spans 16 residues. Germline values: CDR1 SGHDT, CDR2 YYEEEE. V gave up 5 bases and J gave up 6 bases, with 21 bases separating them. The CDR3 reads CASSPTWDEIGNEQFF. The DNA for the CDR3 is TGTGCCAGCAGTCCTACGTGGGACGAAATAGGCAATGAGCAGTTCTTC.

V is TRBV28 and J is TRBJ1-2, with 7 bases identical to TRBD1. Per germline, CDR1 MDHEN and CDR2 SYDVKM. V was pared by 8 bases and J by 8 bases, with 8 bases of the junction left unmatched. The CDR3 spans 12 residues. The CDR3 here is CASLDRVGGYTF. The CDR3 DNA sequence: TGTGCCAGCCTAGACAGGGTGGGGGGCTACACCTTC.

This rearrangement joins TRBV5-1 to TRBJ1-3, with 7 bases matching TRBD1. The CDR3 spans 14 residues. V was pared by 4 bases and J by 4 bases, with 5 bases of the junction left unmatched. Germline assignment: CDR1 SGHRS and CDR2 YFSETQ. As DNA, the CDR3 is TGCGCCAGCAGCACGACAGGGTCCGGAAACACCATATATTTT. Protein sequence: CASSTTGSGNTIYF.

The DNA for the CDR3 is TGTGCCAGCACCCCCCTAAGGCAAAACATTCAGTACTTC. Translating it yields CASTPLRQNIQYF. The rearrangement links TRBV7-2 to TRBJ2-4; no clear D. Trimming stripped 7 bases from V and 5 bases from J, with 12 bases between. Germline lookup yields CDR1 SGHTA and CDR2 FQGNSA. The CDR3 has 13 residues.

This clone was counted a single time. The CDR3 nucleotides are TGTGCCAGCAGCAAACGAGGTAGCGGGGACTCCTACGAGCAGTACTTC. Translating gives CASSKRGSGDSYEQYF. The chain carries TRBV9 and TRBJ2-7; 8 bases align to TRBD2. After removal of 4 bases from V and 0 bases from J, the junction contained 9 bases not matched to a gene. Germline V gene sequence: CDR1 SGDLS, CDR2 YYNGEE. The CDR3 is 16 amino acids.